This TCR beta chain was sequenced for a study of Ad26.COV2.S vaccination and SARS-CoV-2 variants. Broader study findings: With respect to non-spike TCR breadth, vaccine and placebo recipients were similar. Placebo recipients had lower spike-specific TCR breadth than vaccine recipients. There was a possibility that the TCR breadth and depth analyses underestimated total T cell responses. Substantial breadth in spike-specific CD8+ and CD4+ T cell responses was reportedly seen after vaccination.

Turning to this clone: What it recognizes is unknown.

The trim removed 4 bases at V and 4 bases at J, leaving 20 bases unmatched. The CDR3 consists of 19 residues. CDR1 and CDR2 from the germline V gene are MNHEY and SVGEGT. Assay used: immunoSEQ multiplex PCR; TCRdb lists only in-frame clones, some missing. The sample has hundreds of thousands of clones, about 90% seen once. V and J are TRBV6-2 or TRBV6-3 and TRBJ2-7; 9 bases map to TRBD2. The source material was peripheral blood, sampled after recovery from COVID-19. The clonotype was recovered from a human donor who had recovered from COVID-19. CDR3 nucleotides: TGTGCCAGCAGTTCTCACCGGGGGACCGAGCGGGGGGCGTCTTACGAGCAGTACTTC. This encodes CASSSHRGTERGASYEQYF.